The 5 T cell receptor beta chains below were found in one sample sequenced in a study of neoadjuvant anti-PD-1 for oral cavity cancer. Measured with immunoSEQ multiplex PCR; TCRdb has only the in-frame clones, and not every one. The sample consists of about 32,000 clones, roughly 80% of them appearing once. The sample's time point: after neoadjuvant nivolumab, at surgical resection. The source material was PBMCs, sampled after nivolumab (anti-PD-1) treatment. The source of these receptors is a person aged 40 to 85 with oral cavity squamous cell carcinoma.

The rearrangement uses TRBV7-2 and TRBJ2-5, with TRBD1 matching over 11 bases. V dropped 3 bases and J dropped 4; count of bases not matched to a gene: 7. The V gene's germline CDR1 is SGHTA and CDR2 FQGNSA. The CDR3 length is 16 residues. Here the CDR3 reads CASSFYRDRGSETQYF. CDR3 DNA: TGTGCCAGCAGCTTTTACCGGGACAGGGGGTCAGAGACCCAGTACTTC.

This sequence joins TRBV4-1 and TRBJ2-7; 11 positions agree with TRBD2. J lost 2 bases, V lost 0 bases, and 3 bases had no gene match. The CDR3 consists of 16 residues. CDR1 and CDR2 (germline): MGHRA, YSYEKL. CDR3 protein: CASSQEPGLAAYEQYF. CDR3 in DNA: TGCGCCAGCAGCCAAGAGCCGGGACTAGCGGCCTACGAGCAGTACTTC.

The chain combines TRBV7-2 with TRBJ1-2; D is possibly TRBD1 (5 bases). This CDR3 comprises 13 residues. V lost 1 base, J lost 6 bases, and 9 bases lay in between. Germline CDR1 and CDR2: SGHTA and FQGNSA. The CDR3: CASSLGQPNGYTF. The DNA for the CDR3 is TGTGCCAGCAGCTTAGGACAGCCTAATGGCTACACCTTC.

The chain combines TRBV7-2 with TRBJ1-2; D not certain. The germline CDR1 and CDR2 sequences are SGHTA and FQGNSA. Between the trimmed V and J ends, which lost 2 bases and 4 bases, there was a span of 14 bases. The CDR3 totals 15 residues. As DNA, the CDR3 is TGTGCCAGCAGCTTATCCCTGAGGAAGGGCTATGGCTACACCTTC. Its protein product is CASSLSLRKGYGYTF.

The J gene is TRBJ1-2, the V gene TRBV6-5, with TRBD1 identical over 8 bases. This CDR3 region has 16 residues. J was trimmed by 4 bases and V by 4 bases; bases with no gene match: 11. CDR1 MNHEY and CDR2 SVGAGI come from the germline V gene. Here the CDR3 reads CASSWTGPARGYGYTF. CDR3 bases: TGTGCCAGCAGTTGGACAGGGCCAGCTCGGGGCTATGGCTACACCTTC.